The T cell receptor beta chain under discussion was sequenced for a study of blood T cells in healthy people across ages. General study findings and limits: As age increased, TCR beta diversity per million T cells fell in a roughly linear fashion.

CDR1 and CDR2 (germline): SEHNR, FQNEAQ (reference sequence). V was cut by 5 bases and J by 5 bases, with 12 bases left in between. This CDR3 is built from 13 residues. This clonotype was recorded a few times. The antigen is not known. Sample-barcoded 5' priming and a J-beta primer mix drove a second PCR of roughly 6 to 12 cycles. TCRdb reanalysed the 5' RACE reads using MiXCR and keeps one entry per CDR3 protein. The table shows hundreds of thousands of distinct CDR3 sequences, with about 30% occurring only once. The sample taken for sequencing was blood. The receptor's source is a woman aged 80 or over in good health. The chain combines TRBV7-9 with TRBJ1-2; D unresolved. CDR3: CASSPNEGYGYTF. As DNA, the CDR3 is TGTGCCAGCAGCCCCAACGAGGGTTATGGCTACACCTTC.